These 18 T cell receptor beta chains originate from one sample sequenced in a study of neurological immune-mediated disorders. TCRdb re-derived calls from the 5' RACE reads in MiXCR, one entry per CDR3 protein. This sample yields around 40,000 distinct CDR3 sequences, of which approximately 7.2% are seen a single time; approximately 5.7% belongs to the top ten. Sequencing used CD4+ T cells from blood. Receptors were obtained from a man aged 50 to 60 in good health.

The chain is built from TRBV29-1 and TRBJ2-7; D might be TRBD2 (5 bases). V gave up 5 bases and J gave up 11 bases, with 16 bases separating them. Germline-derived CDR1 and CDR2 are SQVTM and ANQGSEA. The CDR3 spans 11 residues. This chain's CDR3 is CSVYKEWEKYF. The CDR3 DNA is TGCAGCGTTTACAAGGAGTGGGAGAAGTACTTC.

This chain connects TRBV5-5 to TRBJ2-1; 8 positions match TRBD1. CDR3 length: 12 residues. Germline V CDR1 and CDR2: SGHKS, YYEKEE (reference sequence). After removal of 4 bases from V and 9 bases from J, the junction contained 3 bases not matched to a gene. This CDR3 is CASSRDRFEQFF. The CDR3 DNA is TGTGCCAGCAGCCGGGACAGGTTTGAGCAGTTCTTC.

This clonotype was found many times. V and J are TRBV20-1 and TRBJ2-1, with 7 bases that match TRBD2. Germline CDR1 reads DFQATT; CDR2 reads SNEGSKA (reference sequence). The CDR3 is made up of 17 amino acids. Trimming removed 1 base from V and 0 bases from J; junction bases left unmatched: 9. This CDR3 is CSARGATSAGSYNEQFF. CDR3 in DNA: TGCAGTGCTAGAGGCGCAACTAGCGCGGGCTCCTACAATGAGCAGTTCTTC.

This clonotype was recorded at least ten times. V and J are TRBV5-8 and TRBJ1-5; TRBD1 might be the D (5 bases). V was pared by 3 bases and J by 6 bases, with 7 bases between. This CDR3 is built from 12 residues. CDR1 and CDR2 (germline): SGHTS, YDEGEE. The CDR3 region has the DNA TGTGCCAGCAGCTGGGGGGGTCAGCCCCAGCATTTT. Translation: CASSWGGQPQHF.

This clonotype was seen at least ten times. V gene TRBV20-1 combines with J gene TRBJ2-5; possibly TRBD1 or TRBD2 for D (7 bases each). Looked up from germline, CDR1 is DFQATT and CDR2 is SNEGSKA (reference sequence). This CDR3 spans 13 amino acids. Trimming removed 6 bases from V and 4 bases from J, with 15 bases in between. The chain's CDR3 is CSALGEGAETQYF. CDR3 in DNA: TGCAGTGCCCTCGGGGAGGGGGCAGAGACCCAGTACTTC.

The chain combines TRBV7-2 with TRBJ2-3; TRBD2 is a possible D gene (5 bases). The CDR3 consists of 14 residues. Trimming stripped 5 bases from V and 9 bases from J, with 18 bases between. Germline CDR1 and CDR2: SGHTA and FQGNSA. The CDR3 region is CASSPGITAPTQYF. CDR3 sequence (DNA): TGTGCCAGCAGCCCGGGGATTACAGCCCCAACGCAGTATTTT.

This clonotype was seen many times. The rearrangement joins TRBV5-1 to TRBJ2-4; possibly TRBD2 for D (6 bases). The ends were cut back, 4 bases at V and 8 bases at J, with 16 bases in the middle. This CDR3 is built from 14 residues. Germline CDR1 reads SGHRS; CDR2 reads YFSETQ. The CDR3 loop reads CASSPRVGSDIQYF. CDR3 DNA: TGCGCCAGCAGCCCCCGTGTCGGGAGTGACATTCAGTACTTC.

There are many counts of this clonotype. The chain employs TRBV28 and TRBJ1-2, with D maybe TRBD1 (6 bases). There are 17 residues in the CDR3. CDR1 is MDHEN, CDR2 SYDVKM, per germline. V lost 1 base and J lost 8, with 23 bases in between. The CDR3 DNA follows: TGTGCCAGCAGTTTATATTCAGGCCTAACCCCCAGGGGCGGCTACACCTTC. Residues: CASSLYSGLTPRGGYTF.

Many counts were recorded for this clonotype. The V call is TRBV24-1, the J call TRBJ2-1, with 8 nucleotides matching TRBD2. The CDR3 contains 16 residues. Germline CDR1 and CDR2: KGHDR and SFDVKD. Trimming removed 0 bases from V and 7 bases from J; junction bases left unmatched: 7. DNA for the CDR3: TGTGCCACCAGTGATTTGATCAGCGGGAGACGTAATGAGCAGTTCTTC. Its translation: CATSDLISGRRNEQFF.

In this sample, this clonotype turned up many times. V is TRBV29-1 and J is TRBJ1-3, with TRBD1 matching over 8 bases. V shed 6 bases, J shed 3 bases, and the junction held 4 bases outside the gene matches. The CDR3 is made up of 13 amino acids. Germline assignment: CDR1 SQVTM and CDR2 ANQGSEA. The CDR3 DNA sequence: TGCAGCGTCAGGGGGCTCGGTGGAAACACCATATATTTT. This translates into CSVRGLGGNTIYF.

This clonotype was picked up many times. J is TRBJ2-5 and V is TRBV7-2; D remains unclear. Germline V gene sequence: CDR1 SGHTA, CDR2 FQGNSA. There are 13 residues in the CDR3. V shed 5 bases and J shed 3 bases, with 10 bases lying between them. The CDR3 region is CASSPMGKETQYF. CDR3 DNA sequence: TGTGCCAGCAGCCCGATGGGCAAAGAGACCCAGTACTTC.

This clonotype was detected ten times or more. The gene calls are TRBV6-2 or TRBV6-3 and TRBJ2-3; TRBD2 matches 13 bases. Germline CDR1 MNHEY, CDR2 SVGEGT. The CDR3 loop spans 16 amino acids. The V and J ends lost 4 bases and 6 bases, in that order; junction bases with no gene match: 7. CDR3: CASSLRTSGSLDTQYF. The CDR3 bases are TGTGCCAGCAGTTTAAGGACTAGCGGGAGTCTCGATACGCAGTATTTT.

This clonotype was recorded many times. This rearrangement joins TRBV7-2 to TRBJ2-7, with D unclear. V lost 1 base and J lost 0, with 1 base in between. The CDR3 loop spans 12 amino acids. Germline CDR1 reads SGHTA; CDR2 reads FQGNSA. CDR3 nucleotides: TGTGCCAGCAGCTTAGTCTCCTACGAGCAGTACTTC. Protein product: CASSLVSYEQYF. Variable domain in full (rest from reference TRBV7-2 and TRBJ2-7): GAGVSQSPSNKVTEKGKDVELRCDPISGHTALYWYRQSLGQGLEFLIYFQGNSAPDKSGLPSDRFSAERTGGSVSTLTIQRTQQEDSAVYLCASSLVSYEQYFGPGTRLTVT.

This clonotype was seen a single time. The chain carries TRBV25-1 and TRBJ2-7; a weak D match, TRBD1 (6 bases). This CDR3 has 12 amino acids. The germline V gene encodes CDR1 MGHDK and CDR2 SYGVNS. V was shortened by 4 bases and J by 6 bases, with 10 bases between the two germline ends. DNA for the CDR3: TGTGCCAGCAGTGGGACAGCTTCCGAGCAGTACTTC. Encoded protein: CASSGTASEQYF.

This clonotype has at least ten counts. The chain links TRBV4-2 to TRBJ2-7; D gene uncertain. The CDR3 has 14 amino acids. CDR1 LGHNA and CDR2 YNFKEQ come from the germline V gene. Between the trimmed V and J ends, which lost 5 bases and 4 bases, there was a span of 15 bases. CDR3 coding DNA: TGTGCCAGCAGCTCTAACGAGGATCTTTACGAGCAGTACTTC. Translating gives CASSSNEDLYEQYF.

This clonotype has more than one count but fewer than ten. The chain links TRBV18 to TRBJ2-5; D not resolved. The CDR3 spans 13 residues. Trimming removed 6 bases at V and 2 bases at J, with 10 bases between. Germline V lookup: CDR1 KGHSH, CDR2 LQKENI. CDR3 residues: CASSLSIQETQYF. The CDR3 DNA reads TGTGCCAGCTCTCTTTCGATACAAGAGACCCAGTACTTC.

This clonotype was seen many times. This sequence joins TRBV20-1 and TRBJ2-7, with D possibly TRBD2 on 5 matching bases. The CDR3 runs to 14 residues. Trimming shortened V by 3 bases and J by 0 bases, and 12 bases separated the two germline ends. Germline-derived CDR1 and CDR2 are DFQATT and SNEGSKA (reference sequence). CDR3 amino acids: CSARAGSSSYEQYF. CDR3 coding DNA: TGCAGTGCTAGGGCGGGTTCCAGCTCCTACGAGCAGTACTTC.

This clonotype was detected a few times. This rearrangement joins TRBV23-1 to TRBJ2-1; TRBD2 aligns across 7 bases. TRBV23-1 is an ORF for which the function is uncertain. The CDR3 is made up of 16 amino acids. Trimming cost V 0 bases and J 4 bases; bases outside gene matches: 6. CDR3 bases: TGCGCCAGCAGTCAATCAAACGGGAGGTGGTACAATGAGCAGTTCTTC. It is translated as CASSQSNGRWYNEQFF.